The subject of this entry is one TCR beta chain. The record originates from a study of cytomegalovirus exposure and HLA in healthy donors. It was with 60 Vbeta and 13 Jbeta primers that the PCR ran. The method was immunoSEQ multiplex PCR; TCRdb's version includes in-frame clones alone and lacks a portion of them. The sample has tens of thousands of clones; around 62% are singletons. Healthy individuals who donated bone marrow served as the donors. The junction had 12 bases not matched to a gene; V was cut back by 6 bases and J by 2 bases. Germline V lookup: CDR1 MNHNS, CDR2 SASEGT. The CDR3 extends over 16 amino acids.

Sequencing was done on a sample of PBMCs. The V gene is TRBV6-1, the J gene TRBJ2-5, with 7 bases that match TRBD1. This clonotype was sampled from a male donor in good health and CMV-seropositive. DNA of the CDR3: TGTGCCAGCAGGGAACCTACTTGGGACAGTCAAGAGACCCAGTACTTC. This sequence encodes CASREPTWDSQETQYF.